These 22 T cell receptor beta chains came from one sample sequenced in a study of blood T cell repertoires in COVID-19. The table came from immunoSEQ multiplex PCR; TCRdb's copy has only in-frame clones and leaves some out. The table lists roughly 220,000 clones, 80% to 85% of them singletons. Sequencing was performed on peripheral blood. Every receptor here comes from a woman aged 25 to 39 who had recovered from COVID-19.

CDR3 coding DNA: TGTGCCAGCAGTGAATGGGACAGGAACTCACCCCTCCACTTT. Translated: CASSEWDRNSPLHF. V usage is TRBV2 and J usage is TRBJ1-6; 8 bases fit TRBD1. The CDR3 has 14 amino acids. Germline assignment: CDR1 SNHLY and CDR2 FYNNEI. V lost 2 bases and J lost 10; bases outside the gene matches: 4.

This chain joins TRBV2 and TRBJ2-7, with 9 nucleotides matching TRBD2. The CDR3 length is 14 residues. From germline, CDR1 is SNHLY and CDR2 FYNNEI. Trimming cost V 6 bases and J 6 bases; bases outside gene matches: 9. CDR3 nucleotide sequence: TGTGCCAGCAGAGACGCTAGCGGGACGAGCGAGCAGTACTTC. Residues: CASRDASGTSEQYF.

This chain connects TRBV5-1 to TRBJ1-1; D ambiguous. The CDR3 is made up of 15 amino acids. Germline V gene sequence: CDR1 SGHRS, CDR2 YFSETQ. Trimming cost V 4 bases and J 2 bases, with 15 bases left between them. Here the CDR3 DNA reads TGCGCCAGCAGCCCCGCTCGCGGGAAAAACACTGAAGCTTTCTTT. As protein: CASSPARGKNTEAFF.

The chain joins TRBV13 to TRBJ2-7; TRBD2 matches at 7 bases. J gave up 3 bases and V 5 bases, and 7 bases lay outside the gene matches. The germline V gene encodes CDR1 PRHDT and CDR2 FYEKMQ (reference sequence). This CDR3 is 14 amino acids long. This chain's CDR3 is CASSPPSGDYEQYF. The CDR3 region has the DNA TGTGCCAGCAGCCCGCCAAGCGGGGACTACGAGCAGTACTTC.

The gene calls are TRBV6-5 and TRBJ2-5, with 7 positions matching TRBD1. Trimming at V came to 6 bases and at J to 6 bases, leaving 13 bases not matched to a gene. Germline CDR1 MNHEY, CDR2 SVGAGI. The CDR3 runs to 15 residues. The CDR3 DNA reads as TGTGCCAGCAGCTCCGGGATAGGGGGCCCGAAGACCCAGTACTTC. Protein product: CASSSGIGGPKTQYF.

CDR3 amino acids: CASSGLAGGYEQFF. As DNA, the CDR3 is TGTGCCAGTAGTGGGCTAGCGGGAGGATATGAGCAGTTCTTC. This chain joins TRBV19 and TRBJ2-1; 11 nucleotides line up with TRBD2. Germline trimming cut 5 bases from V and 8 bases from J; bases unmatched to any gene: 5. Per germline, CDR1 LNHDA and CDR2 SQIVND (reference sequence). This CDR3 contains 14 residues.

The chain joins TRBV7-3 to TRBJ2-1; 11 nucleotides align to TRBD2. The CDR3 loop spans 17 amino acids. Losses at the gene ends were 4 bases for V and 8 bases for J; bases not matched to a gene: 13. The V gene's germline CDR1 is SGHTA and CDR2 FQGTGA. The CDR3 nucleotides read TGTGCCAGCAGCTATGGGGACACTAGCGGGAGTATCCATGAGCAGTTCTTC. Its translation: CASSYGDTSGSIHEQFF.

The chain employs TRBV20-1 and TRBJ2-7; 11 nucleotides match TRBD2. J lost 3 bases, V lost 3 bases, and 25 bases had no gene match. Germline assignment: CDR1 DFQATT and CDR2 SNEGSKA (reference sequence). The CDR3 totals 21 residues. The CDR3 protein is CSASHVKGLGTSGQWGYEQYF. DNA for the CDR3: TGCAGTGCTAGTCATGTTAAAGGTTTAGGGACTAGCGGCCAATGGGGCTACGAGCAGTACTTC.

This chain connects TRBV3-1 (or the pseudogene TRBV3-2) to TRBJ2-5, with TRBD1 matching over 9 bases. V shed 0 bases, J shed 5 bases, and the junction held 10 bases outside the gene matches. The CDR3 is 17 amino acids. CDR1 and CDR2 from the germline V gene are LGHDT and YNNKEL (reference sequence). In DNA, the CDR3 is TGTGCCAGCAGCCAAGACATGACAGGGGGTTTGGTGGAGACCCAGTACTTC. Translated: CASSQDMTGGLVETQYF.

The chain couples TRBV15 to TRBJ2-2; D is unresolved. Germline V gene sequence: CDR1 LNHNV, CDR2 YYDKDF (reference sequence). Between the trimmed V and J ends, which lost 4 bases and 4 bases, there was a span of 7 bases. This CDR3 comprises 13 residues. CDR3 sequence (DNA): TGTGCCACCAGCACAGGATTCACCGGGGAGCTGTTTTTT. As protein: CATSTGFTGELFF.

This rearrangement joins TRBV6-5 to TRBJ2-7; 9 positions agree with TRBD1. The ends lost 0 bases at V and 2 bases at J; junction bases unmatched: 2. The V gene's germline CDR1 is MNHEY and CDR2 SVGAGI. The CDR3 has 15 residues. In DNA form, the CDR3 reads TGTGCCAGCAGTTACTCAGGGACAGGGACCTACGAGCAGTACTTC. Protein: CASSYSGTGTYEQYF.

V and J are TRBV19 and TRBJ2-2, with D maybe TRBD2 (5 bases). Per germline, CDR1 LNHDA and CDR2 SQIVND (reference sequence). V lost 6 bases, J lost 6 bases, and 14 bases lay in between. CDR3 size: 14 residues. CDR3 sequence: CASSFRTVSGELFF. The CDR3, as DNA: TGTGCCAGTAGCTTTAGGACTGTATCCGGGGAGCTGTTTTTT.

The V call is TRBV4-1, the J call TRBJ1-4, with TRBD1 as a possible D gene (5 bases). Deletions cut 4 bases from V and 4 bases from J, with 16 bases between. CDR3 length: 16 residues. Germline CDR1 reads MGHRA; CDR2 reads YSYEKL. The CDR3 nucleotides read TGCGCCAGCAGCCTCCCCGGGGGGGGATTTAATGAAAAACTGTTTTTT. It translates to CASSLPGGGFNEKLFF.

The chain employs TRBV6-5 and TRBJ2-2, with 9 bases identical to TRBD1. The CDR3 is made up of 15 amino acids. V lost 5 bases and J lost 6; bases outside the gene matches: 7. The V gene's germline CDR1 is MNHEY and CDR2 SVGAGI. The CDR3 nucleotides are TGTGCCAGCAGTCAGGGACAGGGAAGCCCCGGGGAGCTGTTTTTT. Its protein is CASSQGQGSPGELFF.

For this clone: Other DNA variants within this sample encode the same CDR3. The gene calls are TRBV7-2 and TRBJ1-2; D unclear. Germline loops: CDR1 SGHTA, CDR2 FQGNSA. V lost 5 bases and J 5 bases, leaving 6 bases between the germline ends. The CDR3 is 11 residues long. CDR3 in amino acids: CASSLLYGYTF. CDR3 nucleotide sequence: TGTGCCAGCAGCCTTCTTTATGGCTACACCTTC.

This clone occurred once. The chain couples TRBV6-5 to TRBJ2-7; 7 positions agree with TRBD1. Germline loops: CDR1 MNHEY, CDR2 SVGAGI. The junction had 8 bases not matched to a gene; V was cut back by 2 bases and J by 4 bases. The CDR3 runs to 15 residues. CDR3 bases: TGTGCCAGCAGTTACGCGACAGGGCCGGTGTACGAGCAGTACTTC. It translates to CASSYATGPVYEQYF.

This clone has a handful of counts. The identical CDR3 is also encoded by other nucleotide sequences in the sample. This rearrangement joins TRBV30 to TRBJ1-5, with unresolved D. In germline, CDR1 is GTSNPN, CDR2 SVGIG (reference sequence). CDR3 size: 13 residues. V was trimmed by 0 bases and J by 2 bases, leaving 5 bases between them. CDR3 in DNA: TGTGCCTGGAGTGTACAAGGCAATCAGCCCCAGCATTTT. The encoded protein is CAWSVQGNQPQHF.

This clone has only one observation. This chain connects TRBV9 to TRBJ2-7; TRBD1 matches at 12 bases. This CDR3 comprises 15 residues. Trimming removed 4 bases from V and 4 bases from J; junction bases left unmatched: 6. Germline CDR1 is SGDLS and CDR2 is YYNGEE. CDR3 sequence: CASSSRDRGHYEQYF. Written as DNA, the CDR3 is TGTGCCAGCAGCTCCCGGGACAGGGGGCATTACGAGCAGTACTTC. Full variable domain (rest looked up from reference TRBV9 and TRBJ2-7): DSGVTQTPKHLITATGQRVTLRCSPRSGDLSVYWYQQSLDQGLQFLIQYYNGEERAKGNILERFSAQQFPDLHSELNLSSLELGDSALYFCASSSRDRGHYEQYFGPGTRLTVT.

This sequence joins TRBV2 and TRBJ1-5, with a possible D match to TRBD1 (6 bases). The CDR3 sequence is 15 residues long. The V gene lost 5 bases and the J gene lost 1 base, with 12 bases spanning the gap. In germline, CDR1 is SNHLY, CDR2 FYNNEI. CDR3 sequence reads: CASSFRGGSNQPQHF. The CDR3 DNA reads TGTGCCAGCAGTTTCAGGGGTGGGAGCAATCAGCCCCAGCATTTT. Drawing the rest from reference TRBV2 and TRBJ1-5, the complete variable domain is EPEVTQTPSHQVTQMGQEVILRCVPISNHLYFYWYRQILGQKVEFLVSFYNNEISEKSEIFDDQFSVERPDGSNFTLKIRSTKLEDSAMYFCASSFRGGSNQPQHFGDGTRLSIL.

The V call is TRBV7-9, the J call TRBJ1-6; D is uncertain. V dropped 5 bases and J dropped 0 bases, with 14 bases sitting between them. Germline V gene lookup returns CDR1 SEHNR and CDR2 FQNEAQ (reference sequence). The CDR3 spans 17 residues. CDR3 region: CASSPPASSSYNSPLHF. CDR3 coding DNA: TGTGCCAGCAGCCCCCCTGCGTCGAGCTCCTATAATTCACCCCTCCACTTT.

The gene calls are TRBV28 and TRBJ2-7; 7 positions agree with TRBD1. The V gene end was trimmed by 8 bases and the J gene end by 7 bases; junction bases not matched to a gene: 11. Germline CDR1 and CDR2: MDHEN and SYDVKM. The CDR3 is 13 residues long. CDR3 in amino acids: CASVPTGQKEQYF. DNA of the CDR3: TGTGCCAGCGTACCTACGGGACAGAAAGAGCAGTACTTC.

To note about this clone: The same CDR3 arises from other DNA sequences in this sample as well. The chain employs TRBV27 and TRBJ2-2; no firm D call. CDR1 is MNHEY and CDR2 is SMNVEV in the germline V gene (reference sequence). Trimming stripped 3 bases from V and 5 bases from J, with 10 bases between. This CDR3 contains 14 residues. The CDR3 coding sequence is TGTGCCAGCAGTTTTCCCCCGGGTACCGGGGAGCTGTTTTTT. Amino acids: CASSFPPGTGELFF.